What follows are 18 T cell receptor beta chains derived from one specimen sequenced in a study of PD-1 blockade in classical Hodgkin lymphoma. Time point given: newly diagnosed, previously untreated cHL patient sample. Only in-frame clones appear in the TCRdb table, and some are missing; sequencing was by immunoSEQ multiplex PCR. Here the sample spans roughly 70,000 clones, 93% being singletons. Source material: peripheral blood mononuclear cells (PBMCs). Receptor source: a human donor with classical Hodgkin lymphoma.

The CDR3 loop is CASSFSAGSTYEQYF. CDR3 sequence (DNA): TGTGCCAGCAGTTTTTCGGCGGGATCTACCTACGAGCAGTACTTC. V and J are TRBV28 and TRBJ2-7; D is perhaps TRBD2 (6 bases). Trimming removed 3 bases at V and 2 bases at J, with 14 bases between. The CDR3 is made up of 15 amino acids. CDR1 MDHEN and CDR2 SYDVKM come from the germline V gene.

In the case of this clone: One junction end does not reproduce the germline sequence, and a read error may be involved. The CDR3 DNA reads TGCGCCAGCAGCCGCGGACAGACCCCCGTTCTCAGTGATTTT. Translated, it gives CASSRGQTPVLSDF. The chain employs TRBV4-3 and TRBJ2-3; TRBD1 might be the D (6 bases). Germline V CDR1 and CDR2: LGHNA, YSLEER. There are 14 residues in the CDR3.

V is TRBV29-1 and J is TRBJ1-1; the D is unclear. CDR1 and CDR2 (germline): SQVTM, ANQGSEA. Trimming pared 6 bases from V and 0 bases from J, leaving 11 bases between. The CDR3 runs 13 residues. In nucleotides, the CDR3 is TGCAGCGTCCTAAGACAATTGAACACTGAAGCTTTCTTT. It codes for CSVLRQLNTEAFF.

The rearrangement links TRBV15 to TRBJ2-3, with 7 bases identical to TRBD1. This CDR3 is 16 amino acids long. Germline V lookup: CDR1 LNHNV, CDR2 YYDKDF (reference sequence). The V segment lost 5 bases and the J segment 4 bases; nucleotides outside the gene matches: 12. The CDR3 sequence: CATSELTGSLSDTQYF. The CDR3 region has the DNA TGTGCCACCAGCGAGTTGACAGGGAGTTTGTCAGATACGCAGTATTTT.

The chain has TRBV5-1 and TRBJ2-3; 11 bases are shared with TRBD2. CDR1 and CDR2 (germline): SGHRS, YFSETQ. J lost 3 bases, V lost 4 bases, and 7 bases had no gene match. The CDR3 spans 16 residues. CDR3 in amino acids: CASSLTLAGGTDTQYF. The CDR3 nucleotides read TGCGCCAGCAGCCTGACCCTAGCGGGGGGAACAGATACGCAGTATTTT.

The chain has TRBV30 and TRBJ1-6; D uncertain. The length of the CDR3 is 12 residues. Germline CDR1 is GTSNPN and CDR2 is SVGIG (reference sequence). The ends were cut back, 2 bases at V and 11 bases at J, with 10 bases in the middle. The CDR3 region is CAWSTGDPPLHF. The CDR3 bases are TGTGCCTGGAGTACTGGAGATCCACCCCTCCACTTT.

The chain uses TRBV6-5 and TRBJ2-5, with 8 nucleotides matching TRBD2. Trimming at V came to 2 bases and at J to 1 base, leaving 6 bases not matched to a gene. The length of the CDR3 is 16 residues. Germline values: CDR1 MNHEY, CDR2 SVGAGI. The DNA for the CDR3 is TGTGCCAGCAGTTACGGCGGGGGGACTCCCCAAGAGACCCAGTACTTC. The encoded protein is CASSYGGGTPQETQYF.

J is TRBJ2-3 and V is TRBV6-6; tentative D call: TRBD1 (7 bases). V shed 5 bases and J shed 3 bases, with 12 bases lying between them. The germline gives CDR1 MNHNY, CDR2 SVGAGI (reference sequence). The CDR3 consists of 14 residues. Here the CDR3 reads CASSAGQLTDTQYF. CDR3 in DNA: TGTGCCAGCAGTGCGGGACAGTTGACAGATACGCAGTATTTT.

The V gene is TRBV2, the J gene TRBJ1-5, with a tentative D call TRBD1 (5 bases). The CDR3 is 14 residues long. Germline lookup yields CDR1 SNHLY and CDR2 FYNNEI. V lost 5 bases and J lost 7, with 15 bases in between. The CDR3 loop reads CASSWDGSRQPQHF. The CDR3 coding sequence is TGTGCCAGCAGTTGGGACGGGTCACGGCAGCCCCAGCATTTT.

CDR3 in DNA: TGTGCCAGCAGTGAGGGACTAGTTTCCGGGGAGACCCAGTACTTC. Translated, it gives CASSEGLVSGETQYF. The V gene is TRBV2, the J gene TRBJ2-5; 8 bases map to TRBD2. V dropped 3 bases and J dropped 5; count of bases not matched to a gene: 8. There are 15 residues in the CDR3. Germline V gene data show CDR1 as SNHLY and CDR2 as FYNNEI.

The chain employs TRBV6-6 and TRBJ2-5; D is possibly TRBD1 or TRBD2 (6 bases each). Germline loops: CDR1 MNHNY, CDR2 SVGAGI (reference sequence). Trimming took off 6 bases at V and 1 base at J, with 9 bases between the two ends. This CDR3 spans 13 amino acids. As DNA, the CDR3 is TGTGCCAGCAGGGGGGGCAGCCAAGAGACCCAGTACTTC. Amino acid sequence: CASRGGSQETQYF.

This chain links TRBV6-6 with TRBJ2-1; TRBD2 is a possible D gene (6 bases). This CDR3 is built from 13 residues. The V end lost 4 bases, the J end lost 9 bases, and 13 bases lay between the germline ends. In germline, CDR1 is MNHNY, CDR2 SVGAGI (reference sequence). The CDR3 here is CASSSPPGLEQFF. The CDR3 DNA reads TGTGCCAGCAGTTCCCCTCCGGGACTTGAGCAGTTCTTC.

This clone was seen once. V gene TRBV7-2 combines with J gene TRBJ2-1; 9 bases map to TRBD1. Per the germline V gene, CDR1 is SGHTA and CDR2 is FQGNSA. CDR3 length: 15 amino acids. The V gene end was trimmed by 2 bases and the J gene end by 5 bases; junction bases not matched to a gene: 4. The CDR3: CASSLWDRAHNEQFF. CDR3 coding DNA: TGTGCCAGCAGCTTATGGGACAGGGCACACAATGAGCAGTTCTTC.

The rearrangement uses TRBV15 and TRBJ2-3; 8 nucleotides agree with TRBD1. Germline V gene lookup returns CDR1 LNHNV and CDR2 YYDKDF (reference sequence). J lost 1 base, V lost 0 bases, and 3 bases had no gene match. The CDR3 loop spans 16 amino acids. CDR3 nucleotide sequence: TGTGCCACCAGCAGAGATGTGGGACAGGGCACAGATACGCAGTATTTT. Residues: CATSRDVGQGTDTQYF.

The gene calls are TRBV2 and TRBJ1-1, with D unclear. Germline V gives CDR1 SNHLY, CDR2 FYNNEI. V lost 4 bases and J lost 1, with 7 bases in between. The CDR3 has 13 residues. The CDR3 is CASSVSENTEAFF. For the CDR3, the DNA is TGTGCCAGCAGTGTATCCGAGAACACTGAAGCTTTCTTT.

The chain combines TRBV30 with TRBJ1-1; D unclear. Trimming left V 5 bases short and J 0 bases short, with 13 bases between. The CDR3 covers 14 residues. Germline CDR1 GTSNPN, CDR2 SVGIG (reference sequence). CDR3 protein: CAWSGGIMNTEAFF. The CDR3 nucleotides read TGTGCCTGGTCCGGCGGGATCATGAACACTGAAGCTTTCTTT.

The rearrangement uses TRBV27 and TRBJ2-7; D remains unclear. This CDR3 is 13 amino acids long. V was cut by 2 bases and J by 0 bases, with 5 bases left in between. Germline V lookup: CDR1 MNHEY, CDR2 SMNVEV (reference sequence). The CDR3 protein is CASSLGYSYEQYF. The DNA for the CDR3 is TGTGCCAGCAGTTTAGGCTACTCCTACGAGCAGTACTTC.

V is TRBV7-3 and J is TRBJ1-1; possible D gene TRBD1, 5 bases. The germline V gene has CDR1 SGHTA and CDR2 FQGTGA. V was pared by 5 bases and J by 8 bases, with 18 bases between. This CDR3 has 14 residues. The CDR3 bases are TGTGCCAGCAGCCCATCGGCGGGGGTTGCCGAAGCTTTCTTT. Protein: CASSPSAGVAEAFF.